The 5 T cell receptor beta chains below all came from one sample that was sequenced in a study of cytomegalovirus exposure and HLA in healthy donors. The PCR had 60 Vbeta and 13 Jbeta primers. Data came from immunoSEQ multiplex PCR; TCRdb stores just in-frame clones and leaves some out. The sample carries some 200,000 clones, approximately 80% recorded once. Sequenced sample: PBMCs. These receptors came from a woman in her 50s in good health and CMV-seronegative.

This clone came up once. The genes are TRBV5-1 and TRBJ1-6; D gene unclear. Trimming cost V 0 bases and J 13 bases, with 14 bases left between them. Germline V gene sequence: CDR1 SGHRS, CDR2 YFSETQ. CDR3 length equals 14 residues. The CDR3 nucleotides are TGCGCCAGCAGCTTGGGGCAGCCCGACTCCCCCCTCCACTTT. Translation gives CASSLGQPDSPLHF.

Comment on this clone: This sample also contains other DNA sequences that code for the same CDR3. This chain joins TRBV10-3 and TRBJ2-7; 11 nucleotides line up with TRBD2. Trimming at V came to 0 bases and at J to 10 bases, leaving 11 bases not matched to a gene. Germline V gives CDR1 ENHRY, CDR2 SYGVKD. CDR3 length: 16 amino acids. CDR3 sequence reads: CAISESSGASGGTQYF. The CDR3 DNA is TGTGCCATCAGTGAGTCGAGTGGTGCTAGCGGGGGGACACAGTACTTC.

The V call is TRBV6-1, the J call TRBJ1-5; 8 bases agree with TRBD1. Germline assignment: CDR1 MNHNS and CDR2 SASEGT. V gave up 2 bases and J gave up 4 bases; unmatched junction bases: 7. The CDR3 has 16 amino acids. The CDR3 sequence: CASSEKRDRLNQPQHF. CDR3 in DNA: TGTGCCAGCAGTGAAAAGAGGGACAGGCTAAATCAGCCCCAGCATTTT.

This clone came up once. J is TRBJ2-5 and V is TRBV4-1; a possible D gene is TRBD1 (6 bases). The germline V gene encodes CDR1 MGHRA and CDR2 YSYEKL. V lost 4 bases and J 2 bases, leaving 11 bases between the germline ends. This CDR3 is built from 14 residues. CDR3 region: CASSREDRQETQYF. DNA for the CDR3: TGCGCCAGCAGCCGAGAGGACAGACAAGAGACCCAGTACTTC.

J is TRBJ1-3 and V is TRBV15; no firm D call. Germline values: CDR1 LNHNV, CDR2 YYDKDF (reference sequence). Trimming left V 4 bases short and J 13 bases short, with 17 bases between. The CDR3 is 13 residues long. CDR3 DNA: TGTGCCACCAGCACAGCGGCGCCCGGGATGATATATTTT. Translating it yields CATSTAAPGMIYF.